The clone carrying this T cell receptor beta chain was detected only a few times. The antigen is unknown. Researchers amplified the TCR beta CDR3 regions from RNA transcripts. Researchers ran a first-round RT-PCR on the TCR CDR3 using the HTBI primer set. Each CDR3 protein is one row after TCRdb ran MiXCR on the multiplex PCR reads. The data hold about 250,000 distinct CDR3 sequences, with 13% to 15% observed a single time. Recently diagnosed hyperthyroidism of less than 2 months' duration affected patients aged 18 to 65. Any patient presenting with uncontrolled infection, other autoimmune disease, pregnancy or lactation was left out. This record comes from a study of T cells in Graves' hyperthyroidism and ophthalmopathy. Points from the study as a whole: Ophthalmopathy, which appeared later, was predicted by the model a median roughly 6.5 months before onset.

The CDR3 covers 16 residues. Per the germline V gene, CDR1 is LNHNV and CDR2 is YYDKDF (reference sequence). Trimming pared 0 bases from V and 5 bases from J, leaving 13 bases between. The clonotype was recovered from a woman between 45 and 65 years old with Graves' hyperthyroidism that later progressed to Graves' ophthalmopathy. Sample: blood. This chain joins TRBV15 and TRBJ1-4, with D maybe TRBD1 (5 bases). The CDR3: CATSRDEGRRNEKLFF. CDR3 sequence (DNA): TGTGCCACCAGCAGAGATGAGGGGCGCCGGAATGAAAAACTGTTTTTT. The whole variable domain, remainder taken from reference TRBV15 and TRBJ1-4, is DAMVIQNPRYQVTQFGKPVTLSCSQTLNHNVMYWYQQKSSQAPKLLFHYYDKDFNNEADTPDNFQSRRPNTSFCFLDIRSPGLGDTAMYLCATSRDEGRRNEKLFFGSGTQLSVL.